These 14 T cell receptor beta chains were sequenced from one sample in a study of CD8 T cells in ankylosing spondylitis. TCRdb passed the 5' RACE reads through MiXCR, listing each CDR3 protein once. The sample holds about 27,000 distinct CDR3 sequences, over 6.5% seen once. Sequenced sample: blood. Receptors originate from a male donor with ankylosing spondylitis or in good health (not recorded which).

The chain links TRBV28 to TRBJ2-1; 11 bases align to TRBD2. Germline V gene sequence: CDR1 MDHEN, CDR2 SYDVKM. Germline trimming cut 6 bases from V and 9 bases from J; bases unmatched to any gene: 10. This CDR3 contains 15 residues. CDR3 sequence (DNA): TGTGCCAGCAGCACCCATAGCGGGAGGGCCGCTGAGCAGTTCTTC. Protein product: CASSTHSGRAAEQFF.

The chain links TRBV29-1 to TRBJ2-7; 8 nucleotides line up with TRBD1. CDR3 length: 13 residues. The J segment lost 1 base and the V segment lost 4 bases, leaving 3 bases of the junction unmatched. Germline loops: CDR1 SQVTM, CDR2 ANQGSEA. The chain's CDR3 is CSVGQGPSYEQYF. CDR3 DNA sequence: TGCAGCGTTGGACAGGGGCCTTCCTACGAGCAGTACTTC.

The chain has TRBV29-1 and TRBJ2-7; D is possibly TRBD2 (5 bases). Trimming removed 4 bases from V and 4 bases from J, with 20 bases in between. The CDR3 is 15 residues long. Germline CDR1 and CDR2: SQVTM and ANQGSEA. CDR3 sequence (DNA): TGCAGCGTTGTGTCGGACTGCCGACCCGTGTACGAGCAGTACGTC. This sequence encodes CSVVSDCRPVYEQYV.

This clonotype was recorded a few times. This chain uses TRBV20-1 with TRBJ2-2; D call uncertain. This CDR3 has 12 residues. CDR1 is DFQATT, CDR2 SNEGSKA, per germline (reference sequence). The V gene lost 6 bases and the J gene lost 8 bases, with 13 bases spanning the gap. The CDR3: CSAKQSWGELFF. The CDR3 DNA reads TGCAGTGCCAAACAATCGTGGGGGGAGCTGTTTTTT.

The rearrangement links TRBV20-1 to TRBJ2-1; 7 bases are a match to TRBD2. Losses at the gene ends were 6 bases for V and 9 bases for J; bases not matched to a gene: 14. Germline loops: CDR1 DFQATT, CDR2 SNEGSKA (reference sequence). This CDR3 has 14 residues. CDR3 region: CSAQDGRGGSEQFF. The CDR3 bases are TGCAGTGCCCAAGATGGGCGGGGCGGGAGTGAGCAGTTCTTC.

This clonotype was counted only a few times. The CDR3, as DNA: TGTGCCAGCAGCAGATACAGGGGCAATATCCCCGGGGAGCTGTTTTTT. Translated: CASSRYRGNIPGELFF. V usage is TRBV12-3 or TRBV12-4 and J usage is TRBJ2-2; 7 bases align to TRBD1. The length of the CDR3 is 16 residues. Trimming took 6 bases from V and 6 from J; bases not matched to a gene: 13.

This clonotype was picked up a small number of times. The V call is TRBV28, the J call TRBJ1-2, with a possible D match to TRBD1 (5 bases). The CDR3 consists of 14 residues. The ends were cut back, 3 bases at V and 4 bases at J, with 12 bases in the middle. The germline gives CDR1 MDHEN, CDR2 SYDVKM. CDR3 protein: CASSLGLDSYGYTF. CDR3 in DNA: TGTGCCAGCAGTTTGGGGTTAGACAGCTATGGCTACACCTTC.

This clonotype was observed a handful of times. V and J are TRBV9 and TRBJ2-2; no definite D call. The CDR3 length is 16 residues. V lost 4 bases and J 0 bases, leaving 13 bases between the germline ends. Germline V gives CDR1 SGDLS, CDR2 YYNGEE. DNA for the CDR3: TGTGCCAGCAGCCTTGGACCGACGTCGAACACCGGGGAGCTGTTTTTT. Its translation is CASSLGPTSNTGELFF.

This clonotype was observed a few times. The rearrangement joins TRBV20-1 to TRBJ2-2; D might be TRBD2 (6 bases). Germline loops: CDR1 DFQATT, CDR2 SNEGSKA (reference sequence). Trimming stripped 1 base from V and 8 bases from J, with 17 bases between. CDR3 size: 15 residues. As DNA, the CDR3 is TGCAGTGCTAGAGTTGGAGGGCATGGGGCTGGGGAGCTGTTTTTT. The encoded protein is CSARVGGHGAGELFF.

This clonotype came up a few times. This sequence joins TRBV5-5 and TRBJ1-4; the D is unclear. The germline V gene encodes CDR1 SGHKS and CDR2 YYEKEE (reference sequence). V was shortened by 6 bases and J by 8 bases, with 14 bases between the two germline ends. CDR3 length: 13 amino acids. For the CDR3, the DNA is TGTGCCAGCAACAAGTGGGAAGACGAAAAACTGTTTTTT. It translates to CASNKWEDEKLFF.

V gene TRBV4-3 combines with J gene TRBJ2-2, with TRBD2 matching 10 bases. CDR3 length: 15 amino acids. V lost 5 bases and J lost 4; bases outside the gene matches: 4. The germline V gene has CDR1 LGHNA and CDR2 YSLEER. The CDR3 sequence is CASSASGSATGELFF. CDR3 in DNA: TGCGCCAGCAGCGCTAGCGGGAGTGCCACCGGGGAGCTGTTTTTT.

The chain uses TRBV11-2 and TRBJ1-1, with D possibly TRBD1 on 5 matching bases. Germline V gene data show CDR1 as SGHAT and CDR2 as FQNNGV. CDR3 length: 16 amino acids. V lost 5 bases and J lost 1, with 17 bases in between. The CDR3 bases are TGTGCCAGCAGCCCCCAAGGGACGCAATCGAACACTGAAGCTTTCTTT. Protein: CASSPQGTQSNTEAFF.

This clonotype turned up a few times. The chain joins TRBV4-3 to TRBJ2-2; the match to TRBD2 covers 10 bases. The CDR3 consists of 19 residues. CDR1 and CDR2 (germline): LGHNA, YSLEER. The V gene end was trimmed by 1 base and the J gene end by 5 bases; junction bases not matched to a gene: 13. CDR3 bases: TGCGCCAGCAGCCAAGTGGGTCGGCCTAGCGGGGGAAAAACCGGGGAGCTGTTTTTT. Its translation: CASSQVGRPSGGKTGELFF.

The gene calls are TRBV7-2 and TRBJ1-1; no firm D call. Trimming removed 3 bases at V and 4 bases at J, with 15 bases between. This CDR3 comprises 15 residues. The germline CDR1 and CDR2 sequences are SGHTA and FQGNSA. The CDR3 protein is CASSFDGRRATEAFF. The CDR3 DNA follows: TGTGCCAGCAGCTTTGACGGGAGGAGGGCCACTGAAGCTTTCTTT.